The 6 T cell receptor beta chains listed next were all sequenced from one sample in a study of cytotoxic CD8 clonotypes in ibrutinib-treated CLL. Repertoires were generated with immunoSEQ multiplex PCR, while TCRdb's copy carries only in-frame clones and drops some. The sample has about 150,000 clones; about 76% are singletons. The input for sequencing was PBMCs, taken after 24 months of ibrutinib treatment. Receptor source: a human donor with chronic lymphocytic leukemia.

This rearrangement joins TRBV18 to TRBJ1-4; 10 bases are a match to TRBD1. The CDR3 loop spans 16 amino acids. V lost 2 bases, J lost 7 bases, and 7 bases stayed unmatched. The germline gives CDR1 KGHSH, CDR2 LQKENI. The DNA of the CDR3 is TGTGCCAGCTCACCAGGGGGACAGGGGTTCGGTGAAAAACTGTTTTTT. Protein: CASSPGGQGFGEKLFF.

This clone was found many times. This sample also contains other DNA sequences that code for the same CDR3. The chain is built from TRBV5-1 and TRBJ1-2; 7 bases line up with TRBD1. Trimming at V came to 7 bases and at J to 4 bases, leaving 7 bases not matched to a gene. Germline CDR1 is SGHRS and CDR2 is YFSETQ. This CDR3 has 13 amino acids. The CDR3 here is CASSGDSLYGYTF. The CDR3 nucleotides are TGCGCCAGCTCGGGGGACAGTCTCTATGGCTACACCTTC.

V is TRBV5-1 and J is TRBJ2-5; D is unresolved. CDR3 size: 13 residues. V shed 1 base and J shed 2 bases, with 6 bases lying between them. Germline-derived CDR1 and CDR2 are SGHRS and YFSETQ. The CDR3 loop reads CASSLFRQETQYF. CDR3 sequence (DNA): TGCGCCAGCAGCTTGTTTCGTCAAGAGACCCAGTACTTC. The full variable domain, completed using reference TRBV5-1 and TRBJ2-5, is KAGVTQTPRYLIKTRGQQVTLSCSPISGHRSVSWYQQTPGQGLQFLFEYFSETQRNKGNFPGRFSGRQFSNSRSEMNVSTLELGDSALYLCASSLFRQETQYFGPGTRLLVL.

The gene calls are TRBV4-2 and TRBJ2-3; D gene uncertain. The germline V gene has CDR1 LGHNA and CDR2 YNFKEQ. The V end lost 0 bases, the J end lost 6 bases, and 13 bases lay between the germline ends. There are 15 residues in the CDR3. The CDR3 DNA reads TGTGCCAGCAGCCAAGATCTCGGCGAGGCGGATACGCAGTATTTT. It is translated as CASSQDLGEADTQYF.

The chain links TRBV15 to TRBJ2-7, with 12 bases aligning to TRBD1. CDR1 is LNHNV and CDR2 is YYDKDF in the germline V gene (reference sequence). This CDR3 contains 15 residues. The V segment lost 3 bases and the J segment 7 bases; nucleotides outside the gene matches: 7. For the CDR3, the DNA is TGTGCCACCAGCAGGGGTGGGACAGGGGGCGGGGAGCAGTACTTC. This gives the protein CATSRGGTGGGEQYF.

The chain links TRBV11-2 to TRBJ2-7; a possible D gene is TRBD1 (6 bases). The germline V gene has CDR1 SGHAT and CDR2 FQNNGV. The length of the CDR3 is 14 residues. V shed 4 bases and J shed 6 bases, with 16 bases lying between them. The CDR3: CASSSPPGVLEQYF. The CDR3 DNA follows: TGTGCCAGCAGCTCACCTCCAGGGGTCCTCGAGCAGTACTTC.